This T cell receptor (beta chain) derives from a study of T cells in Graves' hyperthyroidism and ophthalmopathy. This clonotype was detected only a few times. V lost 2 bases and J lost 8, with 12 bases in between. There are 13 residues in the CDR3. Germline CDR1 MNHEY, CDR2 SVGAGI. What was amplified from RNA transcripts were TCR beta CDR3 regions. Using the HTBI primer set, a first-round RT-PCR was run on the TCR CDR3. TCRdb reprocessed the multiplex PCR reads with MiXCR, giving one entry per CDR3 protein. The sample includes 350,000 to 400,000 distinct CDR3 sequences, about 15% of them seen just once.

The clonotype originates from a woman aged 55 to 70 with Graves' hyperthyroidism. This sequence joins TRBV6-5 and TRBJ1-2; D unclear. The material sequenced was blood. DNA of the CDR3: TGTGCCAGCAGTTACCTCGGCGGTGAGGGCTACACCTTC. Protein sequence: CASSYLGGEGYTF.